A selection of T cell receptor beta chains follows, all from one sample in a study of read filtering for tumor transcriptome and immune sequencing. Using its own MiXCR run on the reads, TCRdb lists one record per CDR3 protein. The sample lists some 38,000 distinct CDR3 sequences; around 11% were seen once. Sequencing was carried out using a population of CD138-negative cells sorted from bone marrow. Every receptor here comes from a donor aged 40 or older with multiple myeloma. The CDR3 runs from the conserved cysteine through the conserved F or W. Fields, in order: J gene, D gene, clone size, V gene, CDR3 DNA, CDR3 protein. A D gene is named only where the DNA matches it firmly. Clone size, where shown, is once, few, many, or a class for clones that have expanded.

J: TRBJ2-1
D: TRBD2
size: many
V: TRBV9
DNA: TGTGCCAGCAGCGTATCTAGCGGACCCAACAATGAGCAGTTCTTC
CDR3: CASSVSSGPNNEQFF

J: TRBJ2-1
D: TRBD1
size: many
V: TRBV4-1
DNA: TGCGCCAGCAGCCAAGTTTGGGGAAGAGCCGGGACAGGAGACTCCAATGAGCAGTTCTTC
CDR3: CASSQVWGRAGTGDSNEQFF

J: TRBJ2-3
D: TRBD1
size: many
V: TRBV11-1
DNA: TGTGCCAGCAGCTCTTCTGGACAGGGGCGGGATACGCAGTATTTT
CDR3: CASSSSGQGRDTQYF

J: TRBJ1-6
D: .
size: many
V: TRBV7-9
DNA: TGTGCCAGCAGCAACGATAGAAGCACAGGGACGGTTTCACCCCTCCACTTT
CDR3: CASSNDRSTGTVSPLHF

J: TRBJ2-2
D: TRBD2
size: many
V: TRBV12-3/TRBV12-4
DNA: TGTGCCAGCAGAGCGGGGGGCGCGAACACCGGGGAGCTGTTTTTT
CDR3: CASRAGGANTGELFF

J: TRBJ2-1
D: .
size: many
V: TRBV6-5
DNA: TGTGCCAGCAGTTACTCGTACCAGGGGCCCTACAATGAGCAGTTCTTC
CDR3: CASSYSYQGPYNEQFF

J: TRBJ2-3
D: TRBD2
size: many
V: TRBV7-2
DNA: TGTGCCAGCAAAGAACTAGCGGGGGTGGATACGCAGTATTTT
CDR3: CASKELAGVDTQYF

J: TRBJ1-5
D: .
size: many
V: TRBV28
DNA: TGTGCCAGCAGTTTCGATGGGGGAGGTCAGCCCCAGCATTTT
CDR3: CASSFDGGGQPQHF

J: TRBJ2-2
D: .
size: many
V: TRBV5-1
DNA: TGCGCCAGCAGCCCGGTTTTGGTCTCCGGGGAGCTGTTTTTT
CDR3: CASSPVLVSGELFF

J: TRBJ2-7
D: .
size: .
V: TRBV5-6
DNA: TGTGCCAGCAGCTTGGTCGCGGGTTACGAGCAGTACTTC
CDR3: CASSLVAGYEQYF

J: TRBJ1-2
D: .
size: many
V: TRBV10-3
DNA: TGTGCCATCAGTGCTCAAGTCCGAACGAACTATGGCTACACCTTC
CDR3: CAISAQVRTNYGYTF

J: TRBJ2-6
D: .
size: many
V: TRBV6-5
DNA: TGTGCCAGCAGTTACTCCGGGAACTCTGGGGCCAACGTCCTGACTTTC
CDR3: CASSYSGNSGANVLTF

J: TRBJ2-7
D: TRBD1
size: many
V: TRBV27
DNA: TGTGCCAGCACCCGGACAGGGAGCTCCTACGAGCAGTACTTC
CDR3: CASTRTGSSYEQYF

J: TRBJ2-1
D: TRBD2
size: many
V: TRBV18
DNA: TGTGCCAGCTCACCACCCGGGGGACTAGCGGCTTTTTTTGAGCAGTTCTTC
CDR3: CASSPPGGLAAFFEQFF

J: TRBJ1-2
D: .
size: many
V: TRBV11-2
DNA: TGTGCCAGCAGCTTTGGCGGGCATAACTATGGCTACACCTTC
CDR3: CASSFGGHNYGYTF

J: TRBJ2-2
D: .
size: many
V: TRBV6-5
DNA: TGTGCCAGCAGTTTAACCGGGGCCCGGGACACCGGGGAGCTGTTTTTT
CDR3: CASSLTGARDTGELFF

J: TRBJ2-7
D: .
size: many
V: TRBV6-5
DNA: TGTGCCAGCAGTTACGGGGCAGGGGCGGTCGAGCAGTACTTC
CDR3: CASSYGAGAVEQYF

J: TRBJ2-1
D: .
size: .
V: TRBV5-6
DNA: TGTGCCAGCAGCGGGGCAGGAGGAAGGGATGAGCAGTTCTTC
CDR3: CASSGAGGRDEQFF

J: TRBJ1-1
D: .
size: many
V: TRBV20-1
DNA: TGCAGTGCTGGGGAGCAGAACACTGAAGCTTTCTTT
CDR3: CSAGEQNTEAFF

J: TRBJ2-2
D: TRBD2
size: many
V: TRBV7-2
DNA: TGTGCCAGCAGCTTATCTAGCGGGGTCACCGGGGAGCTGTTTTTT
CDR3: CASSLSSGVTGELFF